This TCR beta chain was retrieved from a study of blood T cells in healthy people across ages. The second PCR ran 7 to 11 cycles with a sample-barcoded 5' primer and J-beta primers. One entry per CDR3 protein, called by TCRdb with MiXCR from the 5' RACE reads. The top ten clones hold about 11% of a sample with 1.6 million or so distinct CDR3 sequences, 34% of them seen once. This CDR3 is 14 amino acids long. Per germline, CDR1 MNHEY and CDR2 SMNVEV (reference sequence). Trimming stripped 0 bases from V and 6 bases from J, with 12 bases between. Caucasian individuals from Russia who were healthy and aged about 6 to 95 acted as donors.

Sequenced: blood. The TCR was taken from a woman in her twenties or thirties in good health. The chain joins TRBV27 to TRBJ2-7; tentative D call: TRBD2 (5 bases). CDR3 residues: CASSLSPPAGEQYF. DNA of the CDR3: TGTGCCAGCAGTTTATCCCCCCCCGCGGGCGAGCAGTACTTC.